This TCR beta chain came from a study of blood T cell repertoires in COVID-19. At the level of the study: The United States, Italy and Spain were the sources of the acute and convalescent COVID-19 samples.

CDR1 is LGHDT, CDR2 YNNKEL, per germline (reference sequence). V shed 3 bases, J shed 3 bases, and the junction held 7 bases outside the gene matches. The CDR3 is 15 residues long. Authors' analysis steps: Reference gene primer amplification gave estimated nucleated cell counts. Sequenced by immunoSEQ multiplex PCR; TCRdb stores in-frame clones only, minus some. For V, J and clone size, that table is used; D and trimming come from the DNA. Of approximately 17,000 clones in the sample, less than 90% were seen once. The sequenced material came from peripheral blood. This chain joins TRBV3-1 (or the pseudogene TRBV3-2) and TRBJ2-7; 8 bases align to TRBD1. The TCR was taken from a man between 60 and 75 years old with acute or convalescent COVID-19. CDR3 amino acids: CASSQGDTGGYEQYF. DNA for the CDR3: TGTGCCAGCAGCCAGGGAGATACAGGGGGCTACGAGCAGTACTTC.